Detailed here is one T cell receptor beta chain. The source of the sample is a study of blood T cell repertoires in COVID-19. Study in general: T cells, B-cell-depleted T cells, or PBMCs supplied cDNA or gDNA.

Participant-reported clinical history was the basis for cohort assignment. V was pared by 2 bases and J by 6 bases, with 14 bases between. This CDR3 spans 14 amino acids. Germline V gene lookup returns CDR1 SGHRS and CDR2 YFSETQ. As originally analysed: The assay estimated nucleated cells by amplifying reference gene primers. Assay: immunoSEQ multiplex PCR; the TCRdb copy retains only in-frame clones and omits some. V, J and clone size are taken as reported in that table, and D and trimming were inferred from the DNA itself. The table has approximately 260,000 clones, about 85% seen once; the top ten hold under 8%.

The receptor was isolated from a woman between 45 and 60 years old who had been exposed to COVID-19. The V gene is TRBV5-1, the J gene TRBJ1-2; tentatively, D is TRBD1 (6 bases). The material sequenced was PBMCs or T cells enriched from blood (not recorded which). The CDR3: CASSFTGSGHGYTF. CDR3 coding DNA: TGCGCCAGCAGCTTTACAGGGAGCGGACATGGCTACACCTTC.